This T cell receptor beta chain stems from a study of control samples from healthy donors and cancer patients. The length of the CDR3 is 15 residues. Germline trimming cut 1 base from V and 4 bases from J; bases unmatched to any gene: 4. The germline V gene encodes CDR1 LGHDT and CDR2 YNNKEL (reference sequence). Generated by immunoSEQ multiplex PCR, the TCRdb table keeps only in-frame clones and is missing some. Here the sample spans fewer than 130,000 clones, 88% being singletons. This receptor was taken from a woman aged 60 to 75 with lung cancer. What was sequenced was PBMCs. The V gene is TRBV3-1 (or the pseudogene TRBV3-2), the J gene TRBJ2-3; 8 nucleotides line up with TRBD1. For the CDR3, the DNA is TGTGCCAGCAGCCAAGCACAGGGGGTTGCAGATACGCAGTATTTT. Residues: CASSQAQGVADTQYF.